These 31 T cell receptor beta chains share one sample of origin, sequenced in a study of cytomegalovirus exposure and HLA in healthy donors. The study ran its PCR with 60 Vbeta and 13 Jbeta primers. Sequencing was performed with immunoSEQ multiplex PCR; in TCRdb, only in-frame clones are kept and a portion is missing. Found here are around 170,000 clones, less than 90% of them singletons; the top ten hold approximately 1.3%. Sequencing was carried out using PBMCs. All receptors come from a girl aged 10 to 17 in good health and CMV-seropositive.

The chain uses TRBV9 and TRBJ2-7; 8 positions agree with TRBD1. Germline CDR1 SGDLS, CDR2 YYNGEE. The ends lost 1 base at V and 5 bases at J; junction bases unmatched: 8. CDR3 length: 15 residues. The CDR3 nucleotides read TGTGCCAGCAGCGTATCGGCGACAGGGGAGCACGAGCAGTACTTC. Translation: CASSVSATGEHEQYF.

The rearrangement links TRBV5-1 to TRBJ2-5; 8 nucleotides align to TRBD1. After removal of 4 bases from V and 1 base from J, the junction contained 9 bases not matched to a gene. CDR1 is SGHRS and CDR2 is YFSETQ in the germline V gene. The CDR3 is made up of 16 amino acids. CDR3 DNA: TGCGCCAGCAGCAGCTACAGGGGGAATCCCCAAGAGACCCAGTACTTC. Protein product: CASSSYRGNPQETQYF.

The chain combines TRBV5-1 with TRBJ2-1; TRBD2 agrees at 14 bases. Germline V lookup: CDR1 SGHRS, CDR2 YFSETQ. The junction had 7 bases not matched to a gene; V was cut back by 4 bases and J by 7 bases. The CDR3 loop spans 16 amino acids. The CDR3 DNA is TGCGCCAGCAGCGCGACTAGCGGGAGGGGGGGGAATGAGCAGTTCTTC. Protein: CASSATSGRGGNEQFF.

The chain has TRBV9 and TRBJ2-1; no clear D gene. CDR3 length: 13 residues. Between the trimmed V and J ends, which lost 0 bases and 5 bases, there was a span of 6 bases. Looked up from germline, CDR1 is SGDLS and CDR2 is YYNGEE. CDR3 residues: CASSVETDNEQFF. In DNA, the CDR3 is TGTGCCAGCAGCGTAGAAACAGACAATGAGCAGTTCTTC. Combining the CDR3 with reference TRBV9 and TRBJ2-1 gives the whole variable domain DSGVTQTPKHLITATGQRVTLRCSPRSGDLSVYWYQQSLDQGLQFLIQYYNGEERAKGNILERFSAQQFPDLHSELNLSSLELGDSALYFCASSVETDNEQFFGPGTRLTVL.

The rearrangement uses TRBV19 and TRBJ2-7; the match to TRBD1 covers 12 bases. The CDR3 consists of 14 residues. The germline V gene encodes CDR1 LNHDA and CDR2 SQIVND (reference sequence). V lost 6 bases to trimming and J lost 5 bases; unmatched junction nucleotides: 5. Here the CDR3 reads CASRTGQGANEQYF. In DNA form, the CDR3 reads TGTGCCAGTAGGACGGGACAGGGGGCCAACGAGCAGTACTTC.

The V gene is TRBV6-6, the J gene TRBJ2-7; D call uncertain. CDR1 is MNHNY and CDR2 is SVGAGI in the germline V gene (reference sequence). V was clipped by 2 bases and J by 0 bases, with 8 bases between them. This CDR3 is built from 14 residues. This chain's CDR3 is CASSYPGSSYEQYF. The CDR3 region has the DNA TGTGCCAGCAGTTACCCGGGTAGCTCCTACGAGCAGTACTTC.

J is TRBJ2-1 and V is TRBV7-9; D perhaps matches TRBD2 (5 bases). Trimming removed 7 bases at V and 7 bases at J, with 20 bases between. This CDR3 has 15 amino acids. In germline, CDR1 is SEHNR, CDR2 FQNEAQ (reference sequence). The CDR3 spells CASNPPDAGLNEQFF. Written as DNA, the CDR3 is TGTGCCAGCAACCCACCTGATGCCGGACTGAATGAGCAGTTCTTC. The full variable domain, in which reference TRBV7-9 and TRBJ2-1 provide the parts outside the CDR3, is DTGVSQNPRHKITKRGQNVTFRCDPISEHNRLYWYRQTLGQGPEFLTYFQNEAQLEKSRLLSDRFSAERPKGSFSTLEIQRTEQGDSAMYLCASNPPDAGLNEQFFGPGTRLTVL.

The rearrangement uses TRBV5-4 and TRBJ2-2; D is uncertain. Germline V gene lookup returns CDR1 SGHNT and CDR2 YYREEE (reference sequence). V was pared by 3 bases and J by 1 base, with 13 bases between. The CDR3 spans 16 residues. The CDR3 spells CASSSPNSENTGELFF. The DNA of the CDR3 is TGTGCCAGCAGCTCTCCTAACTCCGAGAACACCGGGGAGCTGTTTTTT.

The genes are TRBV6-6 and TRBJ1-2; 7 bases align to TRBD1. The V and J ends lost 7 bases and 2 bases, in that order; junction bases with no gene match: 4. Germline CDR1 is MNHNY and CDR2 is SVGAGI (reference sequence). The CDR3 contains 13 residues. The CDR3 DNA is TGTGCCAGCACCCCGGGACAGAACTATGGCTACACCTTC. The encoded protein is CASTPGQNYGYTF.

CDR3 residues: CASSRLFGQGAPGNTIYF. In nucleotides, the CDR3 is TGTGCCAGCAGCCGACTATTCGGACAGGGGGCACCTGGAAACACCATATATTTT. This chain uses TRBV7-6 with TRBJ1-3; 11 bases map to TRBD1. The CDR3 has 18 residues. Germline CDR1 reads SGHVS; CDR2 reads FNYEAQ. V gave up 5 bases and J gave up 2 bases; unmatched junction bases: 11.

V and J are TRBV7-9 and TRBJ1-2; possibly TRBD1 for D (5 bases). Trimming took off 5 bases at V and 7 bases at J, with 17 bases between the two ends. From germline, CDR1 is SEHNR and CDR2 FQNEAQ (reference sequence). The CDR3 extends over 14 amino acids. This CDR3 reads CASSPSGGVVGYTF. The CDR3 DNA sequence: TGTGCCAGCAGCCCCTCGGGGGGGGTCGTTGGCTACACCTTC.

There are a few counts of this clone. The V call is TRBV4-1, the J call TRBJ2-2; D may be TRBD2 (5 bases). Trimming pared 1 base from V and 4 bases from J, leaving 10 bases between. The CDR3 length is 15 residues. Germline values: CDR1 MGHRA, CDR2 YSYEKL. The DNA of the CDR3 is TGCGCCAGCAGCCAAGCCGGGATGACCACCGGGGAGCTGTTTTTT. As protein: CASSQAGMTTGELFF.

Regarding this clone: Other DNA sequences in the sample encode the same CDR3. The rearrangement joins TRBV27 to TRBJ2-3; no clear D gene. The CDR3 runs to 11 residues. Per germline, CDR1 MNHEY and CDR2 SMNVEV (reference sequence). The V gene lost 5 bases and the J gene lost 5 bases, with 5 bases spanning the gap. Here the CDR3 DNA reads TGTGCCAGCAGTCCAGGAGATACGCAGTATTTT. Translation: CASSPGDTQYF.

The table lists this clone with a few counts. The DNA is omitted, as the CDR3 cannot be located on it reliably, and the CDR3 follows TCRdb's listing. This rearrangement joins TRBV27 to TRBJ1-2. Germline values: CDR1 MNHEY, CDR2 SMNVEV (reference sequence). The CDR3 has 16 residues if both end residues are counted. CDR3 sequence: CASSSSTVRGYYGYTF.

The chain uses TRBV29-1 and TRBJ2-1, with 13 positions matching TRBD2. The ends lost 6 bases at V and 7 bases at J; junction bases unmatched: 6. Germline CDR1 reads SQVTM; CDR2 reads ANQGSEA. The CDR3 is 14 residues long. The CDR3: CSVAGTSGTNEQFF. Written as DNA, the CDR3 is TGCAGCGTGGCCGGGACTAGCGGGACTAATGAGCAGTTCTTC.

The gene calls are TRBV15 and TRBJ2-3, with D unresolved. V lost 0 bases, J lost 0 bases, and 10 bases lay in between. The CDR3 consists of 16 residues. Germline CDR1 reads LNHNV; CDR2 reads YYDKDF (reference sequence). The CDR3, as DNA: TGTGCCACCAGCAGAGATTTCAGTTCTAGCACAGATACGCAGTATTTT. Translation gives CATSRDFSSSTDTQYF.

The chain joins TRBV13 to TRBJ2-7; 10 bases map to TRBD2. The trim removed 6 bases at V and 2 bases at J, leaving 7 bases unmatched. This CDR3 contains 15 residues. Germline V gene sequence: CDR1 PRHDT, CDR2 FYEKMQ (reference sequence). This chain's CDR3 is CASSSQLAGTYEQYF. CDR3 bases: TGTGCCAGCAGTAGTCAACTAGCGGGAACCTACGAGCAGTACTTC.

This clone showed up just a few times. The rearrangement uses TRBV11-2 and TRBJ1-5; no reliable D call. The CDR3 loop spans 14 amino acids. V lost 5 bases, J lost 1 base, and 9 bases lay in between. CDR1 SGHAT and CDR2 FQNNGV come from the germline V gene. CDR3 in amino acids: CASSPRLSNQPQHF. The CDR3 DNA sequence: TGTGCCAGCAGCCCTAGATTGAGCAATCAGCCCCAGCATTTT.

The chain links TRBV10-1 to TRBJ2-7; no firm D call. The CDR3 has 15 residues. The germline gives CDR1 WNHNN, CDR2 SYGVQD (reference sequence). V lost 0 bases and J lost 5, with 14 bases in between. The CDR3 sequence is CASSESSLGNNEQYF. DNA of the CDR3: TGCGCCAGCAGTGAGTCGAGCCTGGGCAACAACGAGCAGTACTTC.

The CDR3 protein is CASSLRIRGTEAFF. The CDR3 bases are TGTGCCAGCAGTTTACGGATCCGAGGCACTGAAGCTTTCTTT. The chain has TRBV27 and TRBJ1-1; D is uncertain. CDR3 length: 14 residues. V lost 2 bases, J lost 4 bases, and 11 bases lay in between. Germline values: CDR1 MNHEY, CDR2 SMNVEV (reference sequence).

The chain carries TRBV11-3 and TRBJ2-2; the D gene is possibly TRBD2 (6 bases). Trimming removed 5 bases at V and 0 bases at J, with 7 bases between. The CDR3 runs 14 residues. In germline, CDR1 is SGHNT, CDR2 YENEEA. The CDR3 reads CASSSGPNTGELFF. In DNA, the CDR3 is TGTGCCAGCAGCAGCGGGCCGAACACCGGGGAGCTGTTTTTT.

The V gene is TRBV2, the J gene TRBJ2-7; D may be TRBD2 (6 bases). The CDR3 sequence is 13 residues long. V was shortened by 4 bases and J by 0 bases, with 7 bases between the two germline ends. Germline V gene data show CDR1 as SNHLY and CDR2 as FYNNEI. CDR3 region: CASSGLGSYEQYF. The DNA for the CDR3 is TGTGCCAGCAGTGGACTAGGCTCCTACGAGCAGTACTTC.

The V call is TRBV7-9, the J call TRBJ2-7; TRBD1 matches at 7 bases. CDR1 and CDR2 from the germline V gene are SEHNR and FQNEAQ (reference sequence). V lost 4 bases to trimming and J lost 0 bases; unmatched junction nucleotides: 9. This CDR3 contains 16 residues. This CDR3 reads CASSSGGQATSYEQYF. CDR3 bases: TGTGCCAGCAGCTCCGGTGGACAGGCTACCTCCTACGAGCAGTACTTC.

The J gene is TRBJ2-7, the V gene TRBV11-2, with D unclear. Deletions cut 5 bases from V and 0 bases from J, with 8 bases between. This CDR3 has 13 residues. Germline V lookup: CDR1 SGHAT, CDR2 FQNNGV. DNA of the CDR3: TGTGCCAGCAGCCCAGAAAACTCCTACGAGCAGTACTTC. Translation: CASSPENSYEQYF.

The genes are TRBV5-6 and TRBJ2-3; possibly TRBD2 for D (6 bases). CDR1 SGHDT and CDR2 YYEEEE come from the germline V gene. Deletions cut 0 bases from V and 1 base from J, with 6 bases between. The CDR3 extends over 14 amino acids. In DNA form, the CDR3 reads TGTGCCAGCAGCTTGGCGGGGGGCACAGATACGCAGTATTTT. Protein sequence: CASSLAGGTDTQYF. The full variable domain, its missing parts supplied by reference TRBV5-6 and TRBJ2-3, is DAGVTQSPTHLIKTRGQQVTLRCSPKSGHDTVSWYQQALGQGPQFIFQYYEEEERQRGNFPDRFSGHQFPNYSSELNVNALLLGDSALYLCASSLAGGTDTQYFGPGTRLTVL.

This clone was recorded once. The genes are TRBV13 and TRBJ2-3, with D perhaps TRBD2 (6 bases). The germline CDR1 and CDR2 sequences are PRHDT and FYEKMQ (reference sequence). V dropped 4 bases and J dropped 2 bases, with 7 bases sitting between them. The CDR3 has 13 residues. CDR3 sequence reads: CASSSGLTDTQYF. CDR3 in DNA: TGTGCCAGCAGCTCGGGACTCACAGATACGCAGTATTTT.

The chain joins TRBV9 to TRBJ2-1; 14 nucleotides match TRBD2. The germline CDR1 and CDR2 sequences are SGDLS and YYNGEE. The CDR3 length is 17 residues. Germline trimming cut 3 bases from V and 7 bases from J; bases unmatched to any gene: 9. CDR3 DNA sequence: TGTGCCAGCAGCGCAGGATCCGGGACTAGCGGGAGTAATGAGCAGTTCTTC. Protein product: CASSAGSGTSGSNEQFF.

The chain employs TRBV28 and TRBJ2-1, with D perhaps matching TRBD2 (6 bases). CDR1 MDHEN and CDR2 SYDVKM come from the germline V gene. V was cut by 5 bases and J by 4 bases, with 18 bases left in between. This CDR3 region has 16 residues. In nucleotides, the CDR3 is TGTGCCAGCAGTCTTTTAGGGACTTCGGAATACAATGAGCAGTTCTTC. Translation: CASSLLGTSEYNEQFF.

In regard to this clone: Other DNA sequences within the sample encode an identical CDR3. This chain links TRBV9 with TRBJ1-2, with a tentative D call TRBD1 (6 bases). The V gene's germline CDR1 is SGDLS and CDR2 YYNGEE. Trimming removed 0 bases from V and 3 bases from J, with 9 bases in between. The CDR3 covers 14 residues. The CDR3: CASSVGGGDYGYTF. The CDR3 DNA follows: TGTGCCAGCAGCGTAGGAGGGGGGGACTATGGCTACACCTTC.

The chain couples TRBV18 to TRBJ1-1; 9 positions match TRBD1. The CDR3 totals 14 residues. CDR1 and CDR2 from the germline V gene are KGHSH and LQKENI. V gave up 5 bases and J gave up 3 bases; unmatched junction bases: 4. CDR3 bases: TGTGCCAGCTCAACCAGACAGGGGGACACTGAAGCTTTCTTT. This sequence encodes CASSTRQGDTEAFF.

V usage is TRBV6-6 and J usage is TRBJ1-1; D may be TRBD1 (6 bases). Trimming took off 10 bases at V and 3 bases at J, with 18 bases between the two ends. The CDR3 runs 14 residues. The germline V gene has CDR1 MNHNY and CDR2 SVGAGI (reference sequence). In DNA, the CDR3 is TGTGCCATTGGTAAGGGGGGGATGGACACTGAAGCTTTCTTT. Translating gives CAIGKGGMDTEAFF.